Included here is one TCR beta chain sequence, with context. As yet, its antigen is unknown. The repertoire was sequenced with immunoSEQ multiplex PCR; TCRdb's copy has only in-frame clones and lacks some. The table shows about 87,000 clones, with around 94% occurring only once. This entry comes from a study of siplizumab effects on memory and regulatory T cells. Study-wide results and caveats: Siplizumab cultures yielded proliferating Tregs whose suppressive function was not confirmed.

Trimming cost V 3 bases and J 5 bases, with 13 bases left between them. Germline CDR1 KGHSH, CDR2 LQKENI. The CDR3 loop spans 14 amino acids. The chain has TRBV18 and TRBJ1-1, with a weak D call TRBD1 (5 bases). The clonotype comes from a human donor in good health. Specimen: non-Treg CD4+ T cells sorted from blood. The CDR3 DNA is TGTGCCAGCTCACCTCAGACAGTAGGGACTGAAGCTTTCTTT. This gives the protein CASSPQTVGTEAFF.